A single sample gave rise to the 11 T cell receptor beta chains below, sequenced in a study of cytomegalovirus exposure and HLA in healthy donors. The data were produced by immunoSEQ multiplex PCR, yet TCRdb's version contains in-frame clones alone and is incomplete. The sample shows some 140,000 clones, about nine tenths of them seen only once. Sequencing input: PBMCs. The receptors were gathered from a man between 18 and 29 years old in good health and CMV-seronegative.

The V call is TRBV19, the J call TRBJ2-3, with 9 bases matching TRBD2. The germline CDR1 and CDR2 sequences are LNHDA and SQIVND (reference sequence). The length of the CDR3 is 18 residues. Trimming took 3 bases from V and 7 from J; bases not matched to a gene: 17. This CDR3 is CASSIVLVGLAGLHTQYF. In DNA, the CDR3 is TGTGCCAGTAGTATTGTACTTGTCGGGCTAGCGGGGCTGCATACGCAGTATTTT.

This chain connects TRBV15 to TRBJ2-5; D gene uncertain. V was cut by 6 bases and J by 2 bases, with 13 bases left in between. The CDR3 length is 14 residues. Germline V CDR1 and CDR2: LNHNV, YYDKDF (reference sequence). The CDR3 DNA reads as TGTGCCACCAGGTTTGCCGCAGGACAAGAGACCCAGTACTTC. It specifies CATRFAAGQETQYF.

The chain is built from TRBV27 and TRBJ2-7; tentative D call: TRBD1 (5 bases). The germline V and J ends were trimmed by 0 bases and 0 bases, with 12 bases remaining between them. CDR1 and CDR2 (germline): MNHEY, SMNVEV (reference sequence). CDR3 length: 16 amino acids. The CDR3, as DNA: TGTGCCAGCAGTTTATCTTACAGGACCAGCTCCTACGAGCAGTACTTC. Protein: CASSLSYRTSSYEQYF.

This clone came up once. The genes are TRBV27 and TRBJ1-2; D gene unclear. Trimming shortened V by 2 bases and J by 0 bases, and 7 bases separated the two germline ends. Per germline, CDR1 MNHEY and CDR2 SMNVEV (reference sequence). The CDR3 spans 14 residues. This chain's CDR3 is CASSLGQTNYGYTF. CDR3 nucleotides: TGTGCCAGCAGTTTAGGCCAGACTAACTATGGCTACACCTTC.

DNA of the CDR3: TGTGCCAGCAGCACATCAGGATCTCCGCAATACGAGCAGTACTTC. It translates to CASSTSGSPQYEQYF. The chain employs TRBV7-2 and TRBJ2-7; D is ambiguous. CDR3 size: 15 residues. Trimming took off 5 bases at V and 4 bases at J, with 18 bases between the two ends. Germline V gene sequence: CDR1 SGHTA, CDR2 FQGNSA.

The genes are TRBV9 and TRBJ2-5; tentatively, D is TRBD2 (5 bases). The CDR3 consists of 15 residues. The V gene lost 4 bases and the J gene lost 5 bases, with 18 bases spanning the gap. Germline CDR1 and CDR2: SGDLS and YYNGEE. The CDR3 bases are TGTGCCAGCAGCCCGCATCCACGAGGCGGGGAGACCCAGTACTTC. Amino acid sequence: CASSPHPRGGETQYF.

The CDR3 nucleotides are TGTGCCAGCAGCTGGGACAGGGGGCACGGCTACACCTTC. Translating it yields CASSWDRGHGYTF. The V and J genes are TRBV5-4 and TRBJ1-2; 12 bases are a match to TRBD1. This CDR3 region has 13 residues. In germline, CDR1 is SGHNT, CDR2 YYREEE (reference sequence). With V trimmed by 3 bases and J by 8 bases, 2 bases remained unmatched.

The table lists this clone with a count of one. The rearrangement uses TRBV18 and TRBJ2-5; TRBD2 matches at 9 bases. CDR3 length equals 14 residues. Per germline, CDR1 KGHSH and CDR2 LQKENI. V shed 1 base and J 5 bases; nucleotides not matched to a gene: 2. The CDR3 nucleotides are TGTGCCAGCTCACCACTAGCGGGAGATGAGACCCAGTACTTC. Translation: CASSPLAGDETQYF. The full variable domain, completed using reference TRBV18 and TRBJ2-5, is NAGVMQNPRHLVRRRGQEARLRCSPMKGHSHVYWYRQLPEEGLKFMVYLQKENIIDESGMPKERFSAEFPKEGPSILRIQQVVRGDSAAYFCASSPLAGDETQYFGPGTRLLVL.

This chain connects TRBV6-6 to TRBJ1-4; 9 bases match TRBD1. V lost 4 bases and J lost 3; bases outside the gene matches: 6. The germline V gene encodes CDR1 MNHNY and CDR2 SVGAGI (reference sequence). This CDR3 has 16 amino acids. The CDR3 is CASSWIGQGPNEKLFF. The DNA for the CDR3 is TGTGCCAGCAGTTGGATCGGACAGGGGCCTAATGAAAAACTGTTTTTT.

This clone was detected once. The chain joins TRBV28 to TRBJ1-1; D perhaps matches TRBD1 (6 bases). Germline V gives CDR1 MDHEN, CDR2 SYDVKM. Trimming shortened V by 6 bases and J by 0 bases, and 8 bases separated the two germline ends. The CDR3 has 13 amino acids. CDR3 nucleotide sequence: TGTGCCAGCAGGAGGACAGTGAACACTGAAGCTTTCTTT. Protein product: CASRRTVNTEAFF.

The CDR3 loop reads CASSQDERTDTQYF. CDR3 nucleotide sequence: TGCGCCAGCAGCCAAGATGAGCGCACAGATACGCAGTATTTT. The rearrangement joins TRBV4-1 to TRBJ2-3; no definite D call. The CDR3 has 14 amino acids. The V gene's germline CDR1 is MGHRA and CDR2 YSYEKL. The germline V and J ends were trimmed by 0 bases and 1 base, with 5 bases remaining between them.